The T cell receptor beta chain described here comes from a study of shared clonotypes between healthy human individuals. CDR1 is SGHTA and CDR2 is FQGNSA in the germline V gene. The CDR3 runs 16 residues. The ends lost 10 bases at V and 4 bases at J; junction bases unmatched: 17. The repertoire was sequenced with immunoSEQ multiplex PCR; TCRdb's copy has only in-frame clones and lacks some. The data show about 1 million clones, about 76% seen once. The gene calls are TRBV7-2 and TRBJ1-1; 8 bases agree with TRBD1. The source material was memory CD4+ T cells sorted from blood. Noted subset: CD45RA-negative fraction. This clonotype was obtained from a young man in good health. The CDR3 bases are TGTGCCACCTCCCGGGACAGGCCCGGTATCGGCACTGAAGCTTTCTTT. Encoded protein: CATSRDRPGIGTEAFF.